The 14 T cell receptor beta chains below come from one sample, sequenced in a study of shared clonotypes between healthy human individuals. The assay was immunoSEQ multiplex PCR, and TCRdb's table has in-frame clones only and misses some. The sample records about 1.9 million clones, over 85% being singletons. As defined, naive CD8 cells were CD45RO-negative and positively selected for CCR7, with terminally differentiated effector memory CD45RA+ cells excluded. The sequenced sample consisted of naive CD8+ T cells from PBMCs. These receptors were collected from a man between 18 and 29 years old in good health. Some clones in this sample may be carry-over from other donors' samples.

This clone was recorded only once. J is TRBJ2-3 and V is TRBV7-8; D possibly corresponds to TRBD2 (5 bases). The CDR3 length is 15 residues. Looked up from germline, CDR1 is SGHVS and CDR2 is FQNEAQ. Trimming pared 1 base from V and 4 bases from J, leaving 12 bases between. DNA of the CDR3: TGTGCCAGCAGCTTAGGGGTTGGAGCGGCAGATACGCAGTATTTT. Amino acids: CASSLGVGAADTQYF.

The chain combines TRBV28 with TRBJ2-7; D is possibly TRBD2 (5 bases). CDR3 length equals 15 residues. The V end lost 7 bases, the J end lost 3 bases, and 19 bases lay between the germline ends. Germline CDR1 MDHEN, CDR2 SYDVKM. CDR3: CASTPAERRLYEQYF. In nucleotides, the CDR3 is TGTGCCAGCACCCCGGCGGAAAGGAGGCTCTACGAGCAGTACTTC.

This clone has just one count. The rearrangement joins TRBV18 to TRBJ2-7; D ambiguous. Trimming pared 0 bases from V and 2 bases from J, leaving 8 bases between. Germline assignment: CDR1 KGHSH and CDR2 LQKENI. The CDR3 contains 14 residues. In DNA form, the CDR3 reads TGTGCCAGCTCACCACCGAGTTTCACCTACGAGCAGTACTTC. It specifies CASSPPSFTYEQYF.

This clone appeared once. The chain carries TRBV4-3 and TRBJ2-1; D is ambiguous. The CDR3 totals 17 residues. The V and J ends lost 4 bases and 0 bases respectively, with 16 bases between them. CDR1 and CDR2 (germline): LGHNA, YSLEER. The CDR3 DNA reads TGCGCCAGCAGCCTCAACCCAGGCAGAAGCTCCTACAATGAGCAGTTCTTC. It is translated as CASSLNPGRSSYNEQFF.

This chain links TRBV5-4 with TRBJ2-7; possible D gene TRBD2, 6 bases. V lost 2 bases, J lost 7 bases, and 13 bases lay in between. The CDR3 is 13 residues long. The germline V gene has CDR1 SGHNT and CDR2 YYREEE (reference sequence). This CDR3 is CASSFGTRGEQYF. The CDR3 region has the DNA TGTGCCAGCAGCTTCGGGACTCGGGGGGAGCAGTACTTC.

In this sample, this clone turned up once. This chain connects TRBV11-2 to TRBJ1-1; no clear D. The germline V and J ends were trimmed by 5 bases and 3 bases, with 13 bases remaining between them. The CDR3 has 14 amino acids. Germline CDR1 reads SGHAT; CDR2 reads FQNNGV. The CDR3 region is CASSPDLRDTEAFF. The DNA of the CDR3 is TGTGCCAGCAGCCCGGATCTGAGAGACACTGAAGCTTTCTTT.

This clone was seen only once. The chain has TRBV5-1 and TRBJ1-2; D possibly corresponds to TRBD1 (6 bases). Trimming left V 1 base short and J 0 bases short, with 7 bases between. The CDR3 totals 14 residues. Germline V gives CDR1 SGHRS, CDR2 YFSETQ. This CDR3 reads CASSLSGANYGYTF. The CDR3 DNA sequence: TGCGCCAGCAGCTTGTCAGGGGCTAACTATGGCTACACCTTC.

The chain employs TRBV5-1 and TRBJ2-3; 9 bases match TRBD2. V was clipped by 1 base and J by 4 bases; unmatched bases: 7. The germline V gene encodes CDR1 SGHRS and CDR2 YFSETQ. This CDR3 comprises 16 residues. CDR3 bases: TGCGCCAGCAGCTTGTCCCTAGCGGGAATTTCAGATACGCAGTATTTT. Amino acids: CASSLSLAGISDTQYF. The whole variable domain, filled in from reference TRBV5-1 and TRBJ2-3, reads KAGVTQTPRYLIKTRGQQVTLSCSPISGHRSVSWYQQTPGQGLQFLFEYFSETQRNKGNFPGRFSGRQFSNSRSEMNVSTLELGDSALYLCASSLSLAGISDTQYFGPGTRLTVL.

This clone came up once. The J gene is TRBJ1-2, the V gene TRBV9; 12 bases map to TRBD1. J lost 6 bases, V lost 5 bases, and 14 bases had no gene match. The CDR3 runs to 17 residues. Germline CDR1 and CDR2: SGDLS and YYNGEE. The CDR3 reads CASSTPGTGGAYDGYTF. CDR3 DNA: TGTGCCAGCAGTACACCCGGGACAGGGGGCGCGTATGATGGCTACACCTTC.

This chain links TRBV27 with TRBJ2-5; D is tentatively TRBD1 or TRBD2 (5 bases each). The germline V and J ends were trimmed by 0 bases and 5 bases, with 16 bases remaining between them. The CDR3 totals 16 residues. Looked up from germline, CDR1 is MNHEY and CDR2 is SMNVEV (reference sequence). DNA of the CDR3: TGTGCCAGCAGTTTATCGGCAGGCTCGGGGCGGGAGACCCAGTACTTC. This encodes CASSLSAGSGRETQYF.

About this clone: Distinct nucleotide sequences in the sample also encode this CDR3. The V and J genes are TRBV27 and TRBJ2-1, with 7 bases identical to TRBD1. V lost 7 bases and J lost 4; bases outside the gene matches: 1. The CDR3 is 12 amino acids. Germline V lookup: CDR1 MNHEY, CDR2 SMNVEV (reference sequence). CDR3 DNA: TGTGCCAGCACGACAGGGTACAATGAGCAGTTCTTC. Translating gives CASTTGYNEQFF.

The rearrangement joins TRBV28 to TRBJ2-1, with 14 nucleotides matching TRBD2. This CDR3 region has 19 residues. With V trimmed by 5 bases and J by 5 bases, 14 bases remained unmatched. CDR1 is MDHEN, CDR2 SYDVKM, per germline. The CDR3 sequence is CASSNLGTSGSPNHNEQFF. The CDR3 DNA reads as TGTGCCAGCAGTAATCTCGGGACTAGCGGGAGTCCTAACCACAATGAGCAGTTCTTC.

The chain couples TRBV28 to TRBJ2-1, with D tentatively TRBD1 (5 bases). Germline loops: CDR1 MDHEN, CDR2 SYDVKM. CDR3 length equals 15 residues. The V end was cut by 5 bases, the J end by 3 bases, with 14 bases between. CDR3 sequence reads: CASSPKPTDYNEQFF. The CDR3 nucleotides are TGTGCCAGCAGTCCTAAGCCGACAGACTACAATGAGCAGTTCTTC.

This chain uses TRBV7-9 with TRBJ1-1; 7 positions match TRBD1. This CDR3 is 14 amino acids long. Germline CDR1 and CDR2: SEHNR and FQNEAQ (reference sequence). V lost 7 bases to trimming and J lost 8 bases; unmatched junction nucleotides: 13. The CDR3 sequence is CASTEPLRDSEAFF. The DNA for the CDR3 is TGTGCCAGCACCGAACCATTGAGGGACAGCGAAGCTTTCTTT.